This TCR beta chain was identified in a study of blood T cell repertoires in COVID-19. Overall study context: The origin of the acute and convalescent COVID-19 samples was the United States, Italy and Spain. Nucleic acid was either cDNA or gDNA, and it came from T cells, B-cell-depleted T cells, or PBMCs.

The authors' processing: For nucleated cells, counts were estimated from reference gene primer amplification. Assay used: immunoSEQ multiplex PCR; TCRdb lists only in-frame clones, some missing. V and J calls and clone size are as listed in that table; D and trimming were resolved from the DNA. The table has roughly 26,000 clones, about 90% seen once. The CDR3 is 19 amino acids. V lost 5 bases and J lost 7; bases outside the gene matches: 16. Germline V gene sequence: CDR1 SGHTA, CDR2 FQGNSA. V usage is TRBV7-2 and J usage is TRBJ2-1; 14 bases are shared with TRBD2. The TCR comes from an older man with acute or convalescent COVID-19. Sequencing was performed on peripheral blood. The CDR3 nucleotides read TGTGCCAGCAGCCCCGGACTAGCGGGAGGCATCGCGACGGGGAATGAGCAGTTCTTC. It is translated as CASSPGLAGGIATGNEQFF.